This T cell receptor (beta chain) was identified during a study of blood T cell repertoires in COVID-19 (TCRdb year 2020). With regard to the full study: Samples from collaborators originated in the United States, Italy and Spain and spanned both the acute and convalescent phases of COVID-19. The prospective study material was composed of cDNA or gDNA derived from T cells, B-cell-depleted T cells, or PBMCs. Deeply sampled blood TCRbeta repertoires from subjects exposed to, actively infected with, or recovered from COVID-19 were included in the dataset. A freely available public database, intended as a resource for researchers studying the immune response to SARS-CoV-2, is where the repertoires were released. The samples were drawn from two sources: the first 160 participants of the ongoing ImmuneRACE study, and over 950 subjects contributed by 6 global collaborators. Sample metadata almost always included a de-identified subject ID, COVID-19 status, age in years and sex. Where available, HLA class I and class II types were taken from metadata supplied by the sample provider and were not determined by assay-based typing.

Collaborating institutions collected whole blood in K2EDTA tubes following their own protocols. For TCRbeta analysis, collaborators shipped samples in one of three forms: frozen whole blood, isolated PBMCs, or DNA extracted from either of those sample types. The CDR3 holds 14 amino acids from the cysteine to the phenylalanine. Left in the record is the CDR3 DNA by itself, 42 bases read in frame from the first base. Looking up the germline V gene yields CDR1 MDHEN and CDR2 SYDVKM. The germline ends are 14 bases apart after V is trimmed by 3 bases and J by 5 bases. TCRbeta CDR3 regions were amplified from genomic DNA using the immunoSEQ Assay, a bias-controlled multiplex PCR. The study's processing was this. The number of nucleated cells in each sample was estimated by amplification of reference gene primers within the assay. To quantify the absolute abundance of each unique TCRbeta CDR3 rearrangement, sequence reads were collapsed and filtered. For each sample, productive Simpson clonality was calculated as the square root of Simpson's diversity index across productive rearrangements. Drawn from immuneACCESS, this table holds only the in-frame rearrangements with V and J called that TCRdb kept. Clones are partly lost; checked studies trace under half to an unresolved V gene and leave the rest unexplained. V and J calls plus clone size are reproduced from that table; the DNA served to infer D and trimming. The sample includes 25,000 to 35,000 clones, with 70% to 85% observed a single time. The biggest ten clones account for about 42% of the sample.

A remark on this clone: Its target antigen remains unknown. Base-call qualities are not available, and no considerably larger clone is one nucleotide away.

Broad study findings and their caveats: The quantity of clinical and demographic metadata differed by source and by participant and was supplied without curation.

The TCR was taken from an elderly woman with acute or convalescent COVID-19. Sequencing was carried out using peripheral blood. Recombination joined TRBV28 with TRBJ2-7; 5 matching bases give a weak D call of TRBD2. The sequence in DNA is TGTGCCAGCAGTTTCGCTAGCATCGCCCACGAGCAGTACTTC. This sequence encodes CASSFASIAHEQYF.